The entry below describes one T cell receptor beta chain. As yet, its antigen is unknown. This CDR3 is 14 amino acids long. The germline V gene has CDR1 ENHRY and CDR2 SYGVKD. V lost 4 bases and J lost 2, with 11 bases in between. Ten milliliters of peripheral blood were drawn from each donor. Isolation per sample recovered at least 6 million PBMCs. This sample was included in a study of blood T cells in healthy people across ages. Study-wide results and limits: Versus aged donors, long-lived donors had higher diversity and more naive CD4+ cells.

A J-beta primer mix and a sample-barcoded 5' primer were used in a second PCR of about 7 to 11 cycles. TCRdb redid the calling of the 5' RACE reads with MiXCR, one entry per CDR3 protein. The table shows hundreds of thousands of distinct CDR3 sequences, with more than 55% occurring only once. The chain joins TRBV10-3 to TRBJ2-5; D may be TRBD1 (6 bases). The sequencing input was blood. This sequence originates from a man aged 40-55 years in good health. CDR3 in DNA: TGTGCCATCAGTGGGACAGACAGACAAGAGACCCAGTACTTC. Protein product: CAISGTDRQETQYF.